This T cell receptor beta chain is drawn from a study of PD-1 blockade in classical Hodgkin lymphoma. Findings and caveats of the study: In newly diagnosed patients, baseline TCR diversity was reportedly below that of healthy donors. Repertoire differences lack defined causes, possibly disease activity or prior therapy.

Concerning this clone itself: Its antigen is unidentified.

Time point in this sample: newly diagnosed, previously untreated cHL patient sample. Researchers used newly diagnosed, untreated classical Hodgkin lymphoma PBMCs for comparison. The length of the CDR3 is 15 residues. CDR1 SGDLS and CDR2 YYNGEE come from the germline V gene. V was trimmed by 3 bases and J by 5 bases, leaving 17 bases between them. Repertoires were generated with immunoSEQ multiplex PCR, while TCRdb's copy carries only in-frame clones and drops some. This repertoire shows over 60,000 clones, 93% found once; its top ten account for over 2.5%. This TCR derives from a human donor with classical Hodgkin lymphoma. The chain recombines TRBV9 with TRBJ2-5; TRBD1 is a possible D gene (6 bases). Sequencing was done on a sample of peripheral blood mononuclear cells (PBMCs). The CDR3 here is CASSAQPQGRETQYF. The CDR3 DNA is TGTGCCAGCAGCGCCCAACCACAGGGACGGGAGACCCAGTACTTC. The full variable domain, rest sourced from reference TRBV9 and TRBJ2-5, is DSGVTQTPKHLITATGQRVTLRCSPRSGDLSVYWYQQSLDQGLQFLIQYYNGEERAKGNILERFSAQQFPDLHSELNLSSLELGDSALYFCASSAQPQGRETQYFGPGTRLLVL.